The T cell receptor (beta chain) under discussion was sequenced for a study of CD8+ T cells in alopecia areata. The V end was cut by 4 bases, the J end by 5 bases, with 5 bases between. The germline CDR1 and CDR2 sequences are GTSNPN and SVGIG (reference sequence). The CDR3 length is 10 residues. The authors extracted RNA and reverse transcribed it into cDNA as the sequencing template. TCRdb keeps only in-frame clones here, not all; method: immunoSEQ multiplex PCR. In the table there are roughly 190,000 clones, over 55% of which are singletons. The treatment is: oral pan-JAK inhibitor, 5-10 mg twice daily.

The rearrangement uses TRBV30 and TRBJ1-1; D is uncertain. Here the sequenced sample was CD4+ T cells sorted from blood, taken at week 24, from a patient treated with tofacitinib. The TCR comes from a human donor with alopecia areata. The CDR3 nucleotides are TGTGCCTGGAAGTCGACTGAAGCTTTCTTT. Translating gives CAWKSTEAFF. The whole variable domain, filled in from reference TRBV30 and TRBJ1-1, reads SQTIHQWPATLVQPVGSPLSLECTVEGTSNPNLYWYRQAAGRGLQLLFYSVGIGQISSEVPQNLSASRPQDRQFILSSKKLLLSDSGFYLCAWKSTEAFFGQGTRLTVV.